Listed here are 3 T cell receptor beta chains from one sample, sequenced in a study of blood T cells in healthy people across ages (dated by TCRdb to about 2015). Libraries came from 5' RACE. Sequencer: Illumina HiSeq 2500. A second PCR of about 6 to 12 cycles was run with a J-beta primer mix and a sample-barcoded 5' primer. TCRdb reran the public reads through fastp at Q25 and MiXCR, keeping productive beta chains. Rows with one shared CDR3 protein collapse into an entry with the most common genes and DNA. The table for this sample lists 780,000 or so distinct CDR3 sequences; roughly 56% of them were counted only once. The ten top clones hold under 30% of the sample. Sample: blood. The receptors originated from a man aged 35 to 55 in good health.

This clonotype is a singleton in its sample. The rearrangement uses TRBV7-9 and TRBJ1-5; D gene uncertain. The V gene lost 1 base and the J gene lost 9 bases, with 10 bases spanning the gap. There are 13 residues in the CDR3. Looked up from germline, CDR1 is SEHNR and CDR2 is FQNEAQ (reference sequence). The CDR3 sequence is CASSLGGRWPQHF. CDR3 DNA sequence: TGTGCCAGCAGCTTAGGGGGAAGGTGGCCCCAGCATTTT.

This clonotype was counted ten times or more. The rearrangement joins TRBV14 to TRBJ1-2; TRBD1 might be the D (5 bases). Looked up from germline, CDR1 is SGHDN and CDR2 is FVKESK. This CDR3 has 13 residues. Trimming took off 1 base at V and 5 bases at J, with 8 bases between the two ends. CDR3 in DNA: TGTGCCAGCAGCCAAGGGACATTTTATGGCTACACCTTC. This gives the protein CASSQGTFYGYTF.

In the case of this clonotype: The junction departs from germline at one end; a sequencing error may be responsible. V usage is TRBV5-1 and J usage is TRBJ2-5; 7 bases agree with TRBD2. The V gene's germline CDR1 is SGHRS and CDR2 YFSETQ. The CDR3 sequence is 14 residues long. The CDR3 protein is CASSLGRVQETQYF. CDR3 nucleotide sequence: TGTGCCAGCAGCTTAGGGAGGGTCCAAGAGACCCAGTACTTC.